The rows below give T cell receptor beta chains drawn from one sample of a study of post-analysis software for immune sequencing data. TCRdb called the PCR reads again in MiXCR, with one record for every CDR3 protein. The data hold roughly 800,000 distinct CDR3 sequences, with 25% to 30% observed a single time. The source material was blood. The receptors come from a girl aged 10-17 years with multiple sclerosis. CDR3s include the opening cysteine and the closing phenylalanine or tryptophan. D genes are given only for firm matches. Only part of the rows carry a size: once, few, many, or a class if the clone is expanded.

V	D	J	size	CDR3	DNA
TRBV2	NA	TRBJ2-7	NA	CASREQGYEQYF	TGTGCCAGCAGAGAACAGGGATACGAGCAGTACTTC
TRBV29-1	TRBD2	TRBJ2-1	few	CSVESSNSGIGSGEQFF	TGCAGCGTTGAATCCAGCAATAGCGGGATTGGTTCTGGGGAGCAGTTCTTC
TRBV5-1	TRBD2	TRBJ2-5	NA	CASSLAELAGVETQYF	TGCGCCAGCAGCTTGGCGGAGCTAGCGGGGGTGGAGACCCAGTACTTC
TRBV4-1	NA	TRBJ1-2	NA	CASSLTDPGDGPYGYTF	TGCGCCAGCAGCCTGACAGACCCAGGGGACGGCCCCTATGGCTACACCTTC
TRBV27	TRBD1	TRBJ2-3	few	CASSPTGRGLTDTQYF	TGTGCCAGCAGTCCCACGGGTAGGGGGCTCACAGATACGCAGTATTTT
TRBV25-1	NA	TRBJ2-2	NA	CASSERESPNTGGLFF	TGTGCCAGCAGTGAAAGAGAAAGTCCGAACACCGGGGGGCTGTTTTTT
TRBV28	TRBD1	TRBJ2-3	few	CASSSGTDDTDTQYF	TGTGCCAGCAGTTCCGGGACAGACGACACAGATACGCAGTATTTT
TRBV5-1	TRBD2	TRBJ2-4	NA	CASSRDGRNAIQYF	TGCGCCAGCAGCAGGGACGGGAGGAACGCCATTCAGTACTTC
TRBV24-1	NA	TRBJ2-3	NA	CATSDTSSSTDTQYF	TGTGCCACCAGTGATACTAGTTCCAGCACAGATACGCAGTATTTT
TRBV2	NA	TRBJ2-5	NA	CASSDKWETQYF	TGTGCCAGCAGTGACAAGTGGGAGACCCAGTACTTC
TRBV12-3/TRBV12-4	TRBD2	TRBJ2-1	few	CASSHLGGTSGGYNEQFF	TGTGCCAGCAGCCACTTAGGGGGGACTAGCGGGGGTTACAATGAGCAGTTCTTC
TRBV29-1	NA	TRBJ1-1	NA	CSVEDPRNTEAFF	TGCAGCGTTGAAGATCCCAGGAACACTGAAGCTTTCTTT
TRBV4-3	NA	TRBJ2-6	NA	CASSQEGARTGVLTF	TGCGCCAGCAGCCAAGAAGGGGCAAGGACCGGCGTCCTGACTTTC
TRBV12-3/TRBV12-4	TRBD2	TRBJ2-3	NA	CASSPLGLAGTLLSTDAQYF	TGTGCCAGCAGTCCCCTCGGACTAGCGGGAACACTCCTTTCCACAGATGCGCAGTATTTT
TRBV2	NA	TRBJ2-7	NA	CASSEAARYEQYF	TGTGCCAGCAGTGAAGCAGCTCGATACGAGCAGTACTTC
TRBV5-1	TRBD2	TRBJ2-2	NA	CASSQRGVTGELFF	TGCGCCAGCAGCCAGCGGGGGGTGACCGGGGAGCTGTTTTTT
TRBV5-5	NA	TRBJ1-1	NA	CASSRAPGRAMNAEAFF	TGTGCCAGCAGCCGAGCCCCCGGCAGGGCCATGAACGCTGAAGCTTTCTTT
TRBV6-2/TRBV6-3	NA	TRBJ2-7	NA	CATRGPGTSYEQYF	TGTGCCACCCGAGGCCCCGGGACATCGTACGAGCAGTACTTC
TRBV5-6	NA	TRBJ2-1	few	CASSHLRPGYNEQFF	TGTGCCAGCAGCCACCTCAGGCCGGGTTACAATGAGCAGTTCTTC
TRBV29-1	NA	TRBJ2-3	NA	CSAAGLGGGFTDTQYF	TGCAGCGCGGCTGGTCTGGGCGGAGGGTTCACAGATACGCAGTATTTT
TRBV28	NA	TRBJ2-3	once	CAGTVGRGSDTQYF	TGTGCCGGCACCGTTGGACGGGGTTCAGATACGCAGTATTTT
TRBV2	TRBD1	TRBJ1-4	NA	CASSRQGADEKLFF	TGTGCCAGCAGTCGACAGGGGGCGGATGAAAAACTGTTTTTT
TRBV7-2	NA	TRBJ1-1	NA	CASSLARFTEAFF	TGTGCCAGCAGCTTAGCTCGGTTTACGGAAGCTTTCTTT
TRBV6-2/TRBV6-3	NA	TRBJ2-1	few	CASSYRSVGVDNEQFF	TGTGCCAGCAGTTACCGGTCGGTGGGAGTGGACAATGAGCAGTTCTTC
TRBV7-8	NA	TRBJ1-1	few	CASRTTGTRNTEAFF	TGTGCCAGCAGAACGACCGGGACAAGGAACACTGAAGCTTTCTTT
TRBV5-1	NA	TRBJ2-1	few	CASSLGQGGYYNEQFF	TGCGCCAGCAGCTTGGGGCAGGGAGGCTACTACAATGAGCAGTTCTTC
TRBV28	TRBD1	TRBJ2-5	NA	CASSSPGKTGWETQYF	TGTGCCAGCAGTTCACCAGGAAAGACAGGGTGGGAGACCCAGTACTTC
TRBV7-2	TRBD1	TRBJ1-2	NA	CASSLGSGGYGYTF	TGTGCCAGCAGCTTAGGTTCAGGGGGCTATGGCTACACCTTC
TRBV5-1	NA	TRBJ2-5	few	CASSLDGVETQYF	TGCGCCAGCAGCTTGGATGGGGTTGAGACCCAGTACTTC
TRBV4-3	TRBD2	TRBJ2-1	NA	CASSKRQLAASYNEQFF	TGCGCCAGCAGCAAACGACAACTAGCGGCCTCCTACAATGAGCAGTTCTTC
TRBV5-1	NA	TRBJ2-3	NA	CASSPRTDMQYF	TGCGCCAGCAGCCCCCGCACAGATATGCAGTATTTT
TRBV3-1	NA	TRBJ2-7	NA	CASSQAPWTYSYEQYF	TGTGCCAGCAGCCAGGCGCCTTGGACATACTCCTACGAGCAGTACTTC
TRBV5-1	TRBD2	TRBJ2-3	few	CASSLAASGAPTDTQYF	TGCGCCAGCAGCTTGGCCGCTAGCGGGGCCCCCACAGATACGCAGTATTTT
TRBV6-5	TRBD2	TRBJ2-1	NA	CASSSGLAGHNEQFF	TGTGCCAGCAGTTCGGGACTAGCGGGCCACAATGAGCAGTTCTTC
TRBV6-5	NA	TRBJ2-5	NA	CASSYAETQYF	TGTGCCAGCAGTTATGCGGAGACCCAGTACTTC
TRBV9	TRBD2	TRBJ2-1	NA	CASSVEGLAGHNEQFF	TGTGCCAGCAGCGTCGAAGGACTAGCGGGGCACAATGAGCAGTTCTTC
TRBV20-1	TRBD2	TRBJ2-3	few	CSACRLETSGDKDTQYF	TGCAGTGCTTGTCGCTTAGAGACTAGCGGGGATAAAGATACGCAGTATTTT